Sequencing of this T cell receptor (beta chain) was carried out in a study of radiotherapy plus CTLA-4 blockade in lung cancer. Study details: Across the patients, objective responses occurred in approximately 17%, and disease control in around 31%.

The repertoire was sequenced with immunoSEQ multiplex PCR; TCRdb's copy has only in-frame clones and lacks some. The sample includes 45,000 to 55,000 clones, 70% to 90% of them seen just once. The CDR3 sequence is 14 residues long. The V gene's germline CDR1 is MNHNY and CDR2 SVGAGI (reference sequence). The V gene lost 8 bases and the J gene lost 2 bases, with 15 bases spanning the gap. Points from the study as a whole: The best prediction of response reportedly came from early blood T cell clone dynamics, with interferon-beta.

Comments on this clone: Its antigen is currently unknown. Other DNA sequences in the sample encode the same CDR3.

The clonotype originates from a human donor with non-small cell lung cancer whose response to radiotherapy plus ipilimumab could not be evaluated. V and J are TRBV6-6 and TRBJ1-2; TRBD1 might be the D (6 bases). Specimen: peripheral blood, collected from a patient treated with radiotherapy plus ipilimumab. In DNA, the CDR3 is TGTGCCAGCGGACCGACAGGTGCCAACTATGGCTACACCTTC. Protein: CASGPTGANYGYTF.